The 17 T cell receptor beta chains reported below all come from one sample, sequenced in a study of CD8 T cells in Susac syndrome. An input of about 0.5 to 1 ug of RNA was subjected to reverse transcription using random hexamers. TCRdb re-called the immunoSEQ multiplex PCR reads through MiXCR, storing one row per CDR3 protein. Of 100,000 to 150,000 distinct CDR3 sequences listed, about 93% are singletons. Material: CD8+ T cells from PBMCs. The receptors come from a human donor with Susac syndrome.

V and J are TRBV7-9 and TRBJ1-1; no clear D. The V end lost 2 bases, the J end lost 2 bases, and 12 bases lay between the germline ends. CDR1 is SEHNR, CDR2 FQNEAQ, per germline (reference sequence). This CDR3 has 15 amino acids. Here the CDR3 DNA reads TGTGCCAGCAGCTTACATCGGACGGTAAACACTGAAGCTTTCTTT. It yields the protein CASSLHRTVNTEAFF.

This clonotype has a single count. The genes are TRBV4-2 and TRBJ2-3; D is undetermined. Germline V gene sequence: CDR1 LGHNA, CDR2 YNFKEQ. The CDR3 totals 16 residues. V gave up 0 bases and J gave up 3 bases, with 13 bases separating them. CDR3 sequence reads: CASSQDKGSGTDTQYF. CDR3 nucleotide sequence: TGTGCCAGCAGCCAAGATAAGGGTTCGGGTACAGATACGCAGTATTTT.

This clonotype was counted once. The V call is TRBV30, the J call TRBJ1-2; the D gene is possibly TRBD1 (5 bases). CDR1 is GTSNPN and CDR2 is SVGIG in the germline V gene (reference sequence). The CDR3 runs 15 residues. The V and J ends lost 0 bases and 3 bases respectively, with 14 bases between them. The CDR3 region is CAWSVPTGLYYGYTF. The CDR3 nucleotides read TGTGCCTGGAGTGTGCCGACGGGACTATACTATGGCTACACCTTC.

This chain joins TRBV12-3 or TRBV12-4 and TRBJ1-2, with D uncertain. V was trimmed by 5 bases and J by 1 base, leaving 11 bases between them. There are 14 residues in the CDR3. The CDR3 nucleotides are TGTGCCAGCAGTCAAAACGGAATTAACTATGGCTACACCTTC. The encoded protein is CASSQNGINYGYTF.

This chain joins TRBV28 and TRBJ2-7; the D is unclear. CDR3 size: 8 residues. Germline V CDR1 and CDR2: MDHEN, SYDVKM. The germline V and J ends were trimmed by 5 bases and 11 bases, with 4 bases remaining between them. In DNA, the CDR3 is TGTGCCAGCAGTCTCAAGTACTTC. Translation: CASSLKYF.

V gene TRBV12-3 or TRBV12-4 combines with J gene TRBJ1-2; the D is unclear. Trimming stripped 3 bases from V and 4 bases from J, with 9 bases between. The CDR3 sequence is 13 residues long. The CDR3 DNA follows: TGTGCCAGCAGTTTGAGACAACTCTATGGCTACACCTTC. Amino acids: CASSLRQLYGYTF.

This chain links TRBV5-4 with TRBJ2-1; no reliable D call. Trimming shortened V by 4 bases and J by 2 bases, and 4 bases separated the two germline ends. This CDR3 contains 12 residues. Germline V gene sequence: CDR1 SGHNT, CDR2 YYREEE (reference sequence). The CDR3 region is CASSIAYNEQFF. CDR3 DNA: TGTGCCAGCAGCATCGCCTACAATGAGCAGTTCTTC.

The CDR3: CASGTGGGEQYF. The CDR3, as DNA: TGTGCCAGCGGAACAGGAGGAGGCGAGCAGTACTTC. V and J are TRBV7-9 and TRBJ2-7, with D perhaps matching TRBD1 or TRBD2 (5 bases each). This CDR3 has 12 residues. Trimming pared 8 bases from V and 6 bases from J, leaving 14 bases between. Looked up from germline, CDR1 is SEHNR and CDR2 is FQNEAQ (reference sequence).

This rearrangement joins TRBV4-2 to TRBJ2-7; D possibly matches TRBD1 or TRBD2 (5 bases each). V was pared by 2 bases and J by 1 base, with 12 bases between. This CDR3 has 15 residues. CDR1 and CDR2 (germline): LGHNA, YNFKEQ. The chain's CDR3 is CASSQYRDGSYEQYF. For the CDR3, the DNA is TGTGCCAGCAGCCAATATAGGGACGGATCCTACGAGCAGTACTTC.

The sample holds one count of this clonotype. This rearrangement joins TRBV29-1 to TRBJ2-1, with D perhaps matching TRBD1 (5 bases). This CDR3 has 11 residues. The V gene lost 4 bases and the J gene lost 4 bases, with 5 bases spanning the gap. From germline, CDR1 is SQVTM and CDR2 ANQGSEA. The CDR3 sequence is CSVGQYNEQFF. The CDR3 DNA reads TGCAGCGTTGGACAGTACAATGAGCAGTTCTTC.

CDR3 sequence: CASSPPPGTGVVEQYF. Here the CDR3 DNA reads TGTGCCAGCAGTCCACCCCCGGGGACAGGGGTAGTCGAGCAGTACTTC. J is TRBJ2-7 and V is TRBV28, with 10 bases identical to TRBD1. The CDR3 runs 16 residues. Trimming removed 5 bases from V and 6 bases from J; junction bases left unmatched: 13. Germline V gives CDR1 MDHEN, CDR2 SYDVKM.

The genes are TRBV6-5 and TRBJ2-3; D is tentatively TRBD1 or TRBD2 (5 bases each). V was trimmed by 0 bases and J by 2 bases, leaving 9 bases between them. The germline V gene encodes CDR1 MNHEY and CDR2 SVGAGI. The CDR3 sequence is 15 residues long. The CDR3 DNA reads TGTGCCAGCAGTTACTCCGGGGCGGACACAGATACGCAGTATTTT. Translating it yields CASSYSGADTDTQYF.

V and J are TRBV3-1 and TRBJ1-1; D is ambiguous. The CDR3 is 14 residues long. The V and J ends lost 2 bases and 1 base respectively, with 8 bases between them. CDR1 LGHDT and CDR2 YNNKEL come from the germline V gene (reference sequence). The CDR3 reads CASSQLTENTEAFF. CDR3 in DNA: TGTGCCAGCAGCCAATTGACCGAGAACACTGAAGCTTTCTTT.

The chain joins TRBV5-1 to TRBJ2-7; the D call may be TRBD1 or TRBD2 (5 bases each). Trimming took off 4 bases at V and 4 bases at J, with 18 bases between the two ends. Germline V CDR1 and CDR2: SGHRS, YFSETQ. CDR3 length equals 15 residues. The CDR3 here is CASSVGTATKYEQYF. CDR3 sequence (DNA): TGCGCCAGCAGCGTAGGGACCGCTACCAAGTACGAGCAGTACTTC.

The gene calls are TRBV24-1 and TRBJ2-1, with 10 bases identical to TRBD2. The CDR3 is 17 residues long. CDR1 and CDR2 (germline): KGHDR, SFDVKD. With V trimmed by 2 bases and J by 7 bases, 10 bases remained unmatched. CDR3 loop: CATSDWATSGDHNEQFF. CDR3 bases: TGTGCCACCAGTGATTGGGCCACTAGCGGGGATCATAATGAGCAGTTCTTC.

The chain links TRBV14 to TRBJ2-7, with D uncertain. Trimming pared 1 base from V and 5 bases from J, leaving 12 bases between. The CDR3 consists of 14 residues. Germline values: CDR1 SGHDN, CDR2 FVKESK. CDR3 sequence: CASSQVNGANEQYF. The CDR3 DNA follows: TGTGCCAGCAGCCAAGTGAACGGAGCGAACGAGCAGTACTTC.

The rearrangement links TRBV25-1 to TRBJ2-5, with D unresolved. This CDR3 has 11 amino acids. CDR1 MGHDK and CDR2 SYGVNS come from the germline V gene. The V end lost 4 bases, the J end lost 8 bases, and 8 bases lay between the germline ends. CDR3 nucleotide sequence: TGTGCCAGCAGTGGGCTGGGAACCCAGTACTTC. Translating it yields CASSGLGTQYF.